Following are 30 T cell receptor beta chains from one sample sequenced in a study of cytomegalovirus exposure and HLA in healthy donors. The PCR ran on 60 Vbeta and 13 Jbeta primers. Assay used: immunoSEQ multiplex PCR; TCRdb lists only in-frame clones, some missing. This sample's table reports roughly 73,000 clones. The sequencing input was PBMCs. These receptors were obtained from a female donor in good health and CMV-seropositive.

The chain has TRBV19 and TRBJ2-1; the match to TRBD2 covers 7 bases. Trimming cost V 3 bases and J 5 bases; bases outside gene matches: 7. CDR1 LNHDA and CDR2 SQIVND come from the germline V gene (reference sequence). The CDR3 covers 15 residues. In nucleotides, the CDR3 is TGTGCCAGTAGTATTACGGGGACTACACACAATGAGCAGTTCTTC. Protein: CASSITGTTHNEQFF.

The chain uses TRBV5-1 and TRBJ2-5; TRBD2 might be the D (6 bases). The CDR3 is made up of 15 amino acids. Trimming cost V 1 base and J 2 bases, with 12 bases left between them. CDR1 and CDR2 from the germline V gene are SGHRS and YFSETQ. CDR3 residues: CASSLTPSEQETQYF. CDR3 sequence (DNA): TGCGCCAGCAGCTTGACTCCTAGCGAACAAGAGACCCAGTACTTC.

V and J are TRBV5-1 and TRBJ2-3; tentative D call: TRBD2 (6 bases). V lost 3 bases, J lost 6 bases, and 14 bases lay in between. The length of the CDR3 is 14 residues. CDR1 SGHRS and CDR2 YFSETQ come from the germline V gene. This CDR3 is CASSWGLSEDTQYF. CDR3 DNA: TGCGCCAGCAGCTGGGGACTCTCGGAGGATACGCAGTATTTT.

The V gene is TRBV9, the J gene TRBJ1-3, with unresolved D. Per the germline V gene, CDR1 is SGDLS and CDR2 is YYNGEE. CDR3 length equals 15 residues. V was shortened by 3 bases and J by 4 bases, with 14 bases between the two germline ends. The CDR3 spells CASSAALGTGNTIYF. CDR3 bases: TGTGCCAGCAGCGCCGCCTTGGGCACAGGAAACACCATATATTTT.

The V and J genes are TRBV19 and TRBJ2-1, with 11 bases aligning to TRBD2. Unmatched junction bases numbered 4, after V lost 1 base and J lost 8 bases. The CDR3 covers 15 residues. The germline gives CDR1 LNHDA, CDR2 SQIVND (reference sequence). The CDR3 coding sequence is TGTGCCAGTAGTATAGGACTAGCGGGATCGGATGAGCAGTTCTTC. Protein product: CASSIGLAGSDEQFF.

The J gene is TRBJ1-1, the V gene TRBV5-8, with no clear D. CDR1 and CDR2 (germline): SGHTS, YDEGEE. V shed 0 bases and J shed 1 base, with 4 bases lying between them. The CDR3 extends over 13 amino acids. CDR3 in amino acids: CASSLGANTEAFF. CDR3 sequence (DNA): TGTGCCAGCAGCTTGGGGGCGAACACTGAAGCTTTCTTT.

The CDR3 loop reads CASSQAAGEYEQYF. In nucleotides, the CDR3 is TGCGCCAGCAGCCAAGCAGCGGGAGAATACGAGCAGTACTTC. The chain employs TRBV4-1 and TRBJ2-7; TRBD2 aligns across 8 bases. Germline V CDR1 and CDR2: MGHRA, YSYEKL. The trim removed 1 base at V and 4 bases at J, leaving 3 bases unmatched. The CDR3 runs 14 residues.

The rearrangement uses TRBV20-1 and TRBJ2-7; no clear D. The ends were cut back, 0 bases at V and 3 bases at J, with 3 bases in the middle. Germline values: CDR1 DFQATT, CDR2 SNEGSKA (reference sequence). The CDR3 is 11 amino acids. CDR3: CSARDLYEQYF. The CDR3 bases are TGCAGTGCTAGAGACCTCTACGAGCAGTACTTC.

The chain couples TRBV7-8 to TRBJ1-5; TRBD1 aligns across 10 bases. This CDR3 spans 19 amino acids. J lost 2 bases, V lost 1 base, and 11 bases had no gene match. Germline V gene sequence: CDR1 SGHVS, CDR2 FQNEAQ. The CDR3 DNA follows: TGTGCCAGCAGCTTAGGTGACAGGGGGCGGGCTAGGGGCAATCAGCCCCAGCATTTT. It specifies CASSLGDRGRARGNQPQHF.

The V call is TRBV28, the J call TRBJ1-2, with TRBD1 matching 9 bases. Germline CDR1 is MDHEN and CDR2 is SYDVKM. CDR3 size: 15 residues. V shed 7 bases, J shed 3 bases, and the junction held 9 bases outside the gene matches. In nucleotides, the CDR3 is TGTGCCAGCACTTCCGGACAGGGGATAGACTATGGCTACACCTTC. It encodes CASTSGQGIDYGYTF.

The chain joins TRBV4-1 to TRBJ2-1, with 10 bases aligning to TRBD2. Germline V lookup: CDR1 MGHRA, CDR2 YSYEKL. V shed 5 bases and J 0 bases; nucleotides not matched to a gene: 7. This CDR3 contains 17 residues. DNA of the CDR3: TGCGCCAGCAGCGGGATTCTAGCGGGGGCCTCCTACAATGAGCAGTTCTTC. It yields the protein CASSGILAGASYNEQFF.

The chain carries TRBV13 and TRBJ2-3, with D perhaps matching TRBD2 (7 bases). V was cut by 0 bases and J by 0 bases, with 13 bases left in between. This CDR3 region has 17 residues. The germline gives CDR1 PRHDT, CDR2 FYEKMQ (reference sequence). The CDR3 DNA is TGTGCCAGCAGCTTAGGCCCGGCGGGGGCAAGCACAGATACGCAGTATTTT. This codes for CASSLGPAGASTDTQYF.

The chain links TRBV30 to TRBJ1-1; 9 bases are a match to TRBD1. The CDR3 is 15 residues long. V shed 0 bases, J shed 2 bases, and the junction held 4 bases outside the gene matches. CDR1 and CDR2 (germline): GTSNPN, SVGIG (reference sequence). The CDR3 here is CAWSVDRGLNTEAFF. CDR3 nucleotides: TGTGCCTGGAGTGTAGACAGGGGGTTAAACACTGAAGCTTTCTTT.

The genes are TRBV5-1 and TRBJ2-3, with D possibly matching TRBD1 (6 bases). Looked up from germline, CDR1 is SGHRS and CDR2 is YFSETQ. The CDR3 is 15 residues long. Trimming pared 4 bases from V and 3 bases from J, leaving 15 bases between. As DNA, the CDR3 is TGCGCCAGCAGCCTCAGGGGTATGGGGACAGATACGCAGTATTTT. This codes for CASSLRGMGTDTQYF.

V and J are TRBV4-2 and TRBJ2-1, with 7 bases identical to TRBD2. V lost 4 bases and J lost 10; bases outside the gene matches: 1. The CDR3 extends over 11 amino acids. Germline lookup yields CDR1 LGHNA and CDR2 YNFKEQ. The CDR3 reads CASSPGGEQFF. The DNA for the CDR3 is TGTGCCAGCAGCCCCGGGGGGGAGCAGTTCTTC.

The DNA for the CDR3 is TGTGCCACCAGAGAGACAGGGACTAACTATGGCTACACCTTC. Its translation is CATRETGTNYGYTF. The chain is built from TRBV15 and TRBJ1-2; 7 bases align to TRBD1. The CDR3 loop spans 14 amino acids. CDR1 LNHNV and CDR2 YYDKDF come from the germline V gene (reference sequence). Trimming removed 6 bases from V and 0 bases from J; junction bases left unmatched: 4.

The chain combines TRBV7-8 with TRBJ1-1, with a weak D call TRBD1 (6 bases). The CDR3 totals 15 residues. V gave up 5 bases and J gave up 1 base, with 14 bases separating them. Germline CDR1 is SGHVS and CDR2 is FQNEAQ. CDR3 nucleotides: TGTGCCAGCAGCGCGACAGGAGCTTCGAACACTGAAGCTTTCTTT. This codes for CASSATGASNTEAFF.

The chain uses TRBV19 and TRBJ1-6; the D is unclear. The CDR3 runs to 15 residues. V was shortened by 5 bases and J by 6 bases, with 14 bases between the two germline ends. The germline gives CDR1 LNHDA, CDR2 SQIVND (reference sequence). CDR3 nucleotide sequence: TGTGCCAGTAGTGCTGGAGCTGCTGGTAATTCACCCCTCCACTTT. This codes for CASSAGAAGNSPLHF.

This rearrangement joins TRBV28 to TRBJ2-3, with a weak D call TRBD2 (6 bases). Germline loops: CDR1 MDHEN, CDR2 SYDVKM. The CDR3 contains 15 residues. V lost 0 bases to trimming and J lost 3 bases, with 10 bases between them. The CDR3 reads CASSLWGGRTDTQYF. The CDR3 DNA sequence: TGTGCCAGCAGTTTATGGGGGGGAAGAACAGATACGCAGTATTTT.

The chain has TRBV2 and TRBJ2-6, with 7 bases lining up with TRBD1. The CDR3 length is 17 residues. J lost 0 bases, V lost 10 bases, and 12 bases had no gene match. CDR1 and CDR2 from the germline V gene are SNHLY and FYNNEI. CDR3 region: CANEDRTGSSGANVLTF. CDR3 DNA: TGTGCCAACGAGGACAGGACAGGAAGCTCTGGGGCCAACGTCCTGACTTTC.

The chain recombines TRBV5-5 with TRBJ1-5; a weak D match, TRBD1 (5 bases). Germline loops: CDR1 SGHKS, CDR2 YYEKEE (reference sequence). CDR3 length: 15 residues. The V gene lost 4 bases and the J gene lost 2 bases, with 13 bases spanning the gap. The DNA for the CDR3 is TGTGCCAGCAGCCCGGGACCGGGGGGCAATCAGCCCCAGCATTTT. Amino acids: CASSPGPGGNQPQHF.

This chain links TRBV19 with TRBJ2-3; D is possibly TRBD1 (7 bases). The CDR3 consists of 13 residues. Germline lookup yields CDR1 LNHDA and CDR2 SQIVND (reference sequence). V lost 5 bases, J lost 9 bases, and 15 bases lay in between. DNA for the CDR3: TGTGCCAGTAGTCCGGGAGACAGGGAAACGCAGTATTTT. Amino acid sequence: CASSPGDRETQYF.

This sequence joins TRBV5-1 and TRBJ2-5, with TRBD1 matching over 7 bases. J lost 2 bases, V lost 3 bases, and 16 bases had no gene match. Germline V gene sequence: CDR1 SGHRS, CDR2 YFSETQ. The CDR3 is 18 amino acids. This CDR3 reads CASSSDVGPPGQQETQYF. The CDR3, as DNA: TGCGCCAGCAGCTCGGATGTTGGCCCTCCGGGACAGCAAGAGACCCAGTACTTC.

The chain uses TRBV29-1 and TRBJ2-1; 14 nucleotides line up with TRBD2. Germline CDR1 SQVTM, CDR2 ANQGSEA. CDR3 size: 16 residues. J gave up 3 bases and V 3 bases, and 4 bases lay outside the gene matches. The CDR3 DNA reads TGCAGCGTTGAGGGACTAGCGGGAGTATACTACAATGAGCAGTTCTTC. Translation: CSVEGLAGVYYNEQFF.

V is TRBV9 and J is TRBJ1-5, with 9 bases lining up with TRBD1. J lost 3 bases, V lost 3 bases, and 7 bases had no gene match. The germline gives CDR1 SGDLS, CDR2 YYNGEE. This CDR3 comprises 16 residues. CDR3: CASSAGTGSYNQPQHF. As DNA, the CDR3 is TGTGCCAGCAGCGCCGGGACAGGGTCTTACAATCAGCCCCAGCATTTT.

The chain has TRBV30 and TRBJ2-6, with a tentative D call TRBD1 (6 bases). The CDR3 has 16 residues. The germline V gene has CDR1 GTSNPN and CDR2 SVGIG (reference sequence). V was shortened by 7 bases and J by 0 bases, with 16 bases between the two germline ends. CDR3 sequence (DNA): TGTGCCTCTACGACAGGTGTCAACTCTGGGGCCAACGTCCTGACTTTC. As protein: CASTTGVNSGANVLTF.

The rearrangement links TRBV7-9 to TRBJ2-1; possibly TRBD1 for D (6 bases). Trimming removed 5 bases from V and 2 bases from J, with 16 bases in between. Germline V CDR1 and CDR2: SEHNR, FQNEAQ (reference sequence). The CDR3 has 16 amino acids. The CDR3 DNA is TGTGCCAGCAGCCAGGGGTGGAGCGGACCCTACAATGAGCAGTTCTTC. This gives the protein CASSQGWSGPYNEQFF.

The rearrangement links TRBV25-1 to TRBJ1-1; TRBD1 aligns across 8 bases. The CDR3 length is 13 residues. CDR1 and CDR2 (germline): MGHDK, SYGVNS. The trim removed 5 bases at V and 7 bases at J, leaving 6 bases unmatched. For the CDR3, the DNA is TGTGCCAGCAGTTTCTCGGGACAGGATGAAGCTTTCTTT. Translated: CASSFSGQDEAFF.

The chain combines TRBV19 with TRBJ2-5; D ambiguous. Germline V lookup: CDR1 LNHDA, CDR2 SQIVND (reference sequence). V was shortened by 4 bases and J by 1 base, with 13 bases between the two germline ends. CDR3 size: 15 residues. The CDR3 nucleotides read TGTGCCAGTAGTAGTTTCTCCCCGGGCCAAGAGACCCAGTACTTC. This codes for CASSSFSPGQETQYF.

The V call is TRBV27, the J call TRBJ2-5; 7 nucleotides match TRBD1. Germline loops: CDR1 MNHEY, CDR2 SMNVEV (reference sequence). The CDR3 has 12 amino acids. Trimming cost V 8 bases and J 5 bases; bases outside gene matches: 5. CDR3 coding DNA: TGTGCCAGCCGACAGGGTAGGGAGACCCAGTACTTC. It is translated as CASRQGRETQYF.